This entry describes one TCR beta chain. The data are from a study of blood T cell repertoires in COVID-19. Across the whole study: COVID-19 samples, acute and convalescent, were from the United States, Italy and Spain. T cells, B-cell-depleted T cells, or PBMCs supplied cDNA or gDNA.

Authors' data handling: For nucleated cells, counts were estimated from reference gene primer amplification. Clones were sequenced by immunoSEQ multiplex PCR, and TCRdb holds only the in-frame ones, with some missing. V and J calls plus clone size are reproduced from that table; the DNA served to infer D and trimming. The repertoire has about 51,000 clones, roughly 87% of them found once; the top ten carry about 3%. The CDR3 totals 15 residues. J lost 3 bases, V lost 8 bases, and 7 bases had no gene match. Germline V gives CDR1 SNHLY, CDR2 FYNNEI. The clonotype originates from a man aged 45-65 years with active COVID-19. V gene TRBV2 combines with J gene TRBJ2-2; TRBD2 agrees at 9 bases. The source material was peripheral blood. DNA for the CDR3: TGTGCCAGCCGCCAGATAGCGGGGGACACCGGGGAGCTGTTTTTT. Translated, it gives CASRQIAGDTGELFF.